A single sample gave rise to the 18 T cell receptor beta chains below, sequenced in a study of vaccination and CD4 T cells after COVID-19. An Oncomine TCR Beta short-read assay was used to sequence the DNA from cultured CD4+ T cells. MiXCR was run by TCRdb on the PCR reads, yielding one entry per CDR3 protein. The sample contains approximately 13,000 distinct CDR3 sequences, about 47% of which appear only once. No antigen is known for these receptors. Sample treatment: approximately nine-day PBMC culture with coronavirus spike peptide pools or control peptides (ViraFEST assay). Material: CD4+ T cells from blood, cultured in vitro. The receptors originated from a human donor who had recovered from COVID-19.

The chain has TRBV11-1 and TRBJ2-1, with TRBD1 identical over 7 bases. CDR1 is SGHAT, CDR2 FQDESV, per germline (reference sequence). V lost 4 bases, J lost 6 bases, and 9 bases stayed unmatched. This CDR3 is 15 amino acids long. Here the CDR3 reads CASSSLRGNPNEQFF. The CDR3 region has the DNA TGTGCCAGCAGCTCGCTCAGGGGGAATCCCAATGAGCAGTTCTTC.

The V gene is TRBV10-2, the J gene TRBJ2-3; D may be TRBD2 (6 bases). CDR3 length: 15 residues. Germline V gene data show CDR1 as WSHSY and CDR2 as SAAADI. The ends were cut back, 3 bases at V and 6 bases at J, with 16 bases in the middle. CDR3 sequence (DNA): TGCGCCAGCAGTGATTTCCGGGAGAGAGGCGATACGCAGTATTTT. Protein sequence: CASSDFRERGDTQYF.

The chain couples TRBV4-1 to TRBJ2-5; TRBD2 aligns across 7 bases. CDR1 and CDR2 (germline): MGHRA, YSYEKL. The CDR3 length is 13 residues. J lost 4 bases, V lost 3 bases, and 2 bases had no gene match. The CDR3 here is CASSQGGVETQYF. The CDR3 DNA reads TGCGCCAGCAGCCAGGGGGGGGTAGAGACCCAGTACTTC.

In this sample, this clonotype turned up once. V is TRBV6-1 and J is TRBJ2-1; 10 bases match TRBD1. The V and J ends lost 6 bases and 13 bases, in that order; junction bases with no gene match: 6. The CDR3 is 12 residues long. Germline V gene data show CDR1 as MNHNS and CDR2 as SASEGT. CDR3 loop: CASRRDRGLQFF. The CDR3 bases are TGTGCCAGCAGGAGGGACAGGGGACTACAGTTCTTC.

The chain recombines TRBV27 with TRBJ2-2; D unresolved. Trimming pared 8 bases from V and 6 bases from J, leaving 19 bases between. Germline assignment: CDR1 MNHEY and CDR2 SMNVEV (reference sequence). The CDR3 covers 15 residues. This CDR3 reads CASAPSYSWAGELFF. The CDR3 DNA is TGTGCCAGCGCGCCCTCCTATTCCTGGGCCGGGGAGCTGTTTTTT.

The V gene is TRBV6-1, the J gene TRBJ2-7, with 7 bases that match TRBD2. The trim removed 2 bases at V and 3 bases at J, leaving 7 bases unmatched. The germline V gene encodes CDR1 MNHNS and CDR2 SASEGT. The length of the CDR3 is 15 residues. The CDR3 reads CASSERTRIGYEQYF. CDR3 DNA sequence: TGTGCCAGCAGTGAACGGACTAGAATCGGCTACGAGCAGTACTTC.

This chain links TRBV7-2 with TRBJ2-3; D call uncertain. CDR3 length: 12 amino acids. Trimming took 5 bases from V and 5 from J, leaving 8 bases between them. Germline CDR1 is SGHTA and CDR2 is FQGNSA. As DNA, the CDR3 is TGTGCCAGCAGCAAAGCTGGAGATACGCAGTATTTT. This codes for CASSKAGDTQYF.

A single count supports this clonotype. The CDR3 DNA follows: TGCGCCAGCAGCTTGGCCGGGGACCCATGGAACACTGAAGCTTTCTTT. Translating gives CASSLAGDPWNTEAFF. The V gene is TRBV5-1, the J gene TRBJ1-1; weak D call: TRBD1 (5 bases). Germline CDR1 is SGHRS and CDR2 is YFSETQ. This CDR3 spans 16 amino acids. V was pared by 0 bases and J by 1 base, with 13 bases between. Combining the CDR3 with reference TRBV5-1 and TRBJ1-1 gives the whole variable domain KAGVTQTPRYLIKTRGQQVTLSCSPISGHRSVSWYQQTPGQGLQFLFEYFSETQRNKGNFPGRFSGRQFSNSRSEMNVSTLELGDSALYLCASSLAGDPWNTEAFFGQGTRLTVV.

This clonotype occurred a few times. This rearrangement joins TRBV20-1 to TRBJ2-3, with D maybe TRBD2 (5 bases). CDR3 length: 14 amino acids. V lost 0 bases to trimming and J lost 1 base, with 8 bases between them. Per the germline V gene, CDR1 is DFQATT and CDR2 is SNEGSKA (reference sequence). In DNA form, the CDR3 reads TGCAGTGCTAGAGATTCGAGGGGCACAGATACGCAGTATTTT. It specifies CSARDSRGTDTQYF.

The CDR3 loop is CASSQEASGSGTDTQYF. For the CDR3, the DNA is TGTGCCAGCAGCCAAGAGGCTAGCGGGAGTGGCACAGATACGCAGTATTTT. J is TRBJ2-3 and V is TRBV4-2; 10 positions match TRBD2. The CDR3 totals 17 residues. CDR1 is LGHNA, CDR2 YNFKEQ, per germline. The ends lost 0 bases at V and 1 base at J; junction bases unmatched: 4.

V usage is TRBV11-3 and J usage is TRBJ2-2; a possible D gene is TRBD1 (7 bases). Germline V gene lookup returns CDR1 SGHNT and CDR2 YENEEA. This CDR3 has 16 amino acids. V lost 3 bases and J lost 2, with 13 bases in between. CDR3 sequence reads: CASSFRGTDNTGELFF. The CDR3 DNA reads TGTGCCAGCAGCTTTCGCGGGACAGACAACACCGGGGAGCTGTTTTTT.

V gene TRBV6-2 or TRBV6-3 combines with J gene TRBJ1-5; no reliable D call. Deletions cut 6 bases from V and 6 bases from J, with 12 bases between. CDR1 and CDR2 (germline): MNHEY, SVGEGT. This CDR3 region has 13 residues. The CDR3 nucleotides read TGTGCCAGCAGCAACGGACCCGGTCAGCCCCAGCATTTT. It encodes CASSNGPGQPQHF.

This clonotype was observed a few times. This sequence joins TRBV21-1 and TRBJ2-6. TRBV21-1 is given as a pseudogene. This CDR3 region has 16 residues. The CDR3 spells CASSLAPVSGANVLTF. The DNA for the CDR3 is TGTGCCAGCAGCTTGGCGCCAGTGTCTGGGGCCAACGTCCTGACTTTC.

J is TRBJ1-2 and V is TRBV6-5; D ambiguous. The CDR3 sequence is 15 residues long. Germline V gives CDR1 MNHEY, CDR2 SVGAGI. V lost 1 base to trimming and J lost 8 bases, with 17 bases between them. The DNA of the CDR3 is TGTGCCAGCAGTTACTATTGGACGGAAAAATCAGGCTACACCTTC. Its protein is CASSYYWTEKSGYTF.

This clonotype was counted a single time. The V and J genes are TRBV2 and TRBJ1-2; D is unresolved. The length of the CDR3 is 13 residues. From germline, CDR1 is SNHLY and CDR2 FYNNEI. V lost 4 bases and J 2 bases, leaving 8 bases between the germline ends. CDR3 region: CASSGWQNYGYTF. The DNA of the CDR3 is TGTGCCAGCAGTGGTTGGCAAAACTATGGCTACACCTTC.

A note on this clonotype: An end of the junction differs from the germline gene, which may be a read error. This chain connects TRBV6-1 to TRBJ2-1; D is uncertain. Germline V lookup: CDR1 MNHNS, CDR2 SASEGT. This CDR3 has 13 amino acids. CDR3 bases: TGTACCAGCAGCCCCCAAGGAGTGAATGAGCAGTTCTTC. It codes for CTSSPQGVNEQFF.

This rearrangement joins TRBV6-1 to TRBJ2-2, with D possibly matching TRBD2 (5 bases). The germline V gene has CDR1 MNHNS and CDR2 SASEGT. The CDR3 contains 17 residues. Trimming left V 7 bases short and J 0 bases short, with 18 bases between. CDR3 region: CASKGTRGASNTGELFF. CDR3 nucleotide sequence: TGTGCCAGCAAAGGAACTCGGGGAGCCTCGAACACCGGGGAGCTGTTTTTT.

This clonotype was observed a handful of times. CDR3: CASSTTGTSGRDTQYF. CDR3 DNA sequence: TGTGCCAGCAGTACTACCGGGACTAGCGGGAGAGATACGCAGTATTTT. The chain carries TRBV6-1 and TRBJ2-3, with 14 nucleotides matching TRBD2. The CDR3 has 16 amino acids. The ends lost 5 bases at V and 5 bases at J; junction bases unmatched: 6. In germline, CDR1 is MNHNS, CDR2 SASEGT.